This note documents a single T cell receptor beta chain sequence. These data come from a study of blood T cell repertoires in COVID-19. Study background: There were acute and convalescent COVID-19 samples, and they came from the United States, Italy and Spain.

In the original workflow: Using reference gene primer amplification, nucleated cell counts were estimated. Clones were read by immunoSEQ multiplex PCR, and TCRdb kept only the in-frame ones, dropping some. Clonal size and the V and J genes are those of that table, whereas D and trimming came from the DNA. The sample holds tens of thousands of clones, 60% to 80% seen once. The sample taken for sequencing was peripheral blood. The sequence derives from a human donor in a cohort sampled during active COVID-19.

In nucleotides, the CDR3 is TGTGCCAGCAGTGAGGACAGGAACTATGGCTACACCTTC. This gives the protein CASSEDRNYGYTF. This chain connects TRBV7-2 to TRBJ1-2; 7 nucleotides line up with TRBD1. This CDR3 comprises 13 residues. Germline loops: CDR1 SGHTA, CDR2 FQGNSA. Trimming removed 6 bases from V and 2 bases from J; junction bases left unmatched: 3.